This TCR beta chain was sequenced in a study of T cells expressing NK-cell markers. Study-level information: Cells sorted as CD3+CD56+NKG2C+, CD3+CD56+NKG2C- and CD3+CD56-NKG2C+ T cells supplied the TCR beta repertoires.

Each CDR3 protein gets one entry in TCRdb, which reprocessed the 5' RACE reads and gives no DNA. Recorded for this sample: 400,000 or so distinct CDR3 sequences. The germline V gene has CDR1 SGHTA and CDR2 FQGNSA. CDR3 length equals 15 residues. The sample taken for sequencing was blood T cells: a sorted CD56 or NKG2C T cell subset, CD4+ or CD8+ T cells, or bulk PBMC T cells (not recorded which). The sequence came from a woman in her 50s in good health. V usage is TRBV7-2 and J usage is TRBJ1-1. The chain's CDR3 is CASTLRLLGNTEAFF.